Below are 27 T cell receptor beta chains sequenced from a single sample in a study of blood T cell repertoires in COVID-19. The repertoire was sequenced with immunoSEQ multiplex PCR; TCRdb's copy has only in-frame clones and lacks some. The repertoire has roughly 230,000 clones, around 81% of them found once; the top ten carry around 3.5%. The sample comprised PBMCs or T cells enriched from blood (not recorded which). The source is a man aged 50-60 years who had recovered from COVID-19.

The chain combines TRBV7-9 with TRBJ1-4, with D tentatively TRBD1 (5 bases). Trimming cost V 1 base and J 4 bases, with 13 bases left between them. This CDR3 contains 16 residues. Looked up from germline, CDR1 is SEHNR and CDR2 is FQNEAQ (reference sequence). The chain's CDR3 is CASSLGGPGLNEKLFF. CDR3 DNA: TGTGCCAGCAGCTTAGGGGGCCCGGGCCTTAATGAAAAACTGTTTTTT. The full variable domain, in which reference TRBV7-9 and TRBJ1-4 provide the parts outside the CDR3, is DTGVSQNPRHKITKRGQNVTFRCDPISEHNRLYWYRQTLGQGPEFLTYFQNEAQLEKSRLLSDRFSAERPKGSFSTLEIQRTEQGDSAMYLCASSLGGPGLNEKLFFGSGTQLSVL.

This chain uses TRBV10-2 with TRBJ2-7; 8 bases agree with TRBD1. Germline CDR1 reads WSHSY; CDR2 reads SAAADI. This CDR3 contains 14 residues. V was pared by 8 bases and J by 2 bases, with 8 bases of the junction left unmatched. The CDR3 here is CASGGWDRTYEQYF. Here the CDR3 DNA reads TGCGCCAGCGGAGGGTGGGACAGGACCTACGAGCAGTACTTC.

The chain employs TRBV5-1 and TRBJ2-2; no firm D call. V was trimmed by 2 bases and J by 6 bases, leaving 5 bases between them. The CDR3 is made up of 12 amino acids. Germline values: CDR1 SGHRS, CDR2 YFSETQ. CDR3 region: CASSFSAGELFF. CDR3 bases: TGCGCCAGCAGCTTCAGTGCCGGGGAGCTGTTTTTT.

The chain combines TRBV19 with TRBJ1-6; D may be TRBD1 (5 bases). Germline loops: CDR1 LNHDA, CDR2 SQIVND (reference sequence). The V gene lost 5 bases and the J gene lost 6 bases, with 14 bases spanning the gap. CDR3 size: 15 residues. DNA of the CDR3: TGTGCCAGTAGTGCCTCGGGGGTTTCTAATTCACCCCTCCACTTT. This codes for CASSASGVSNSPLHF.

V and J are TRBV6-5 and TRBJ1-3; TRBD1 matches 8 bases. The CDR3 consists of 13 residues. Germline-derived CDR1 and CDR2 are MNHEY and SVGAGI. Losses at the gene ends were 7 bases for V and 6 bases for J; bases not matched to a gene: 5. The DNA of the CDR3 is TGTGCCAGCACCCGGACAGGGCAAAACACCATATATTTT. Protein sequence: CASTRTGQNTIYF.

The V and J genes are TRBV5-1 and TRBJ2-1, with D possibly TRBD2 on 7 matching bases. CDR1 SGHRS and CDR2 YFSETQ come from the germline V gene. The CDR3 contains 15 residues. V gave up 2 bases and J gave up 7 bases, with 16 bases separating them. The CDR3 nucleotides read TGCGCCAGCAGCTTTGGGGGGGGGCGCCTGAATGAGCAGTTCTTC. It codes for CASSFGGGRLNEQFF.

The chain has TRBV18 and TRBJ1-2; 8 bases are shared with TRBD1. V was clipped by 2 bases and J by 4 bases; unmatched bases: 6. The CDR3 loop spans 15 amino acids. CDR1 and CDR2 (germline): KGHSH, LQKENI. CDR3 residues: CASSPSGTGGYGYTF. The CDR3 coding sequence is TGTGCCAGCTCACCAAGCGGAACAGGGGGCTATGGCTACACCTTC.

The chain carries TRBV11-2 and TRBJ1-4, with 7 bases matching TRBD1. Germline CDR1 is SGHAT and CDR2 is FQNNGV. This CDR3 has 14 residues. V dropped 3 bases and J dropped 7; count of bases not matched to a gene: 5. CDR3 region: CASSLTGRGEKLFF. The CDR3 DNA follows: TGTGCCAGCAGCTTGACAGGGCGGGGTGAAAAACTGTTTTTT.

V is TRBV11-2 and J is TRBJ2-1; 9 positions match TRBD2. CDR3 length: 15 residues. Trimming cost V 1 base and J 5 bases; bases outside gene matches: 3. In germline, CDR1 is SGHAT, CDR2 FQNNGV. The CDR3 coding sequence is TGTGCCAGCAGCTTAGGGCGGGGGGGCCACAATGAGCAGTTCTTC. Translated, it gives CASSLGRGGHNEQFF. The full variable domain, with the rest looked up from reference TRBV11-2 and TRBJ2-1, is EAGVAQSPRYKIIEKRQSVAFWCNPISGHATLYWYQQILGQGPKLLIQFQNNGVVDDSQLPKDRFSAERLKGVDSTLKIQPAKLEDSAVYLCASSLGRGGHNEQFFGPGTRLTVL.

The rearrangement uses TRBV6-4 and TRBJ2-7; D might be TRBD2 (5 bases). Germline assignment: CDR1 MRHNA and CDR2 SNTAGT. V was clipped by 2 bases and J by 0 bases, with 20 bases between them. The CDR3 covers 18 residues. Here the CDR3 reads CASSDPLGNRALSYEQYF. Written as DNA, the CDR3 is TGTGCCAGCAGTGACCCACTAGGGAACCGGGCCCTCTCCTACGAGCAGTACTTC.

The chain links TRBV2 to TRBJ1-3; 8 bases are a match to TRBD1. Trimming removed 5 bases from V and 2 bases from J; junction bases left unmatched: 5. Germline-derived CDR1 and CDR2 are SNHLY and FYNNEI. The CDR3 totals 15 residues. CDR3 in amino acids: CASSLQGAAGNTIYF. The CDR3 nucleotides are TGTGCCAGCAGTCTGCAGGGGGCGGCTGGAAACACCATATATTTT.

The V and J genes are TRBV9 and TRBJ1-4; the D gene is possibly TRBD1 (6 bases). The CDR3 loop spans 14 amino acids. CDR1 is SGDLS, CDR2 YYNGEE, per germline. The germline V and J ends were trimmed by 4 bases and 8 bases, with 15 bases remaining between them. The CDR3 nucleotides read TGTGCCAGCAGCTCCCGGGGGGGGCGGGAAAAACTGTTTTTT. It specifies CASSSRGGREKLFF.

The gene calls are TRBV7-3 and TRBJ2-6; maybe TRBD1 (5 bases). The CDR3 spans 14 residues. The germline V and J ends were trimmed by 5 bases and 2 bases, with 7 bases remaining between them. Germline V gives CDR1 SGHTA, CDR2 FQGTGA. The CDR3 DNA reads TGTGCCAGCAGCCCAGGGACTGGGGCCAACGTCCTGACTTTC. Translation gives CASSPGTGANVLTF.

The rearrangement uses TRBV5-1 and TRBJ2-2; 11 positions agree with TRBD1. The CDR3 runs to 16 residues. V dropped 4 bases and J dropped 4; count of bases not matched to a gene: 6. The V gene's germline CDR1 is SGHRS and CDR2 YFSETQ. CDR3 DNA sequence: TGCGCCAGCAGCCCCGGGACAGGGGGATTCACCGGGGAGCTGTTTTTT. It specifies CASSPGTGGFTGELFF.

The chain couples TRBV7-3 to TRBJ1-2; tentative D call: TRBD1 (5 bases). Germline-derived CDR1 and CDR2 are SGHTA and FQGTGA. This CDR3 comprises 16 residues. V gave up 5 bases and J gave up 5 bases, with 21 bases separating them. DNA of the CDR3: TGTGCCAGCAGCCCGGGTGGCGGGACTACCGGTTATGGCTACACCTTC. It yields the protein CASSPGGGTTGYGYTF.

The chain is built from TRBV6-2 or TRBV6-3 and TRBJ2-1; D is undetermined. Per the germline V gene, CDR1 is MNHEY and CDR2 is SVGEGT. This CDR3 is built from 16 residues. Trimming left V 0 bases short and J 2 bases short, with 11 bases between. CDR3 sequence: CASSYSTQRPYNEQFF. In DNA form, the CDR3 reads TGTGCCAGCAGTTACTCTACCCAGCGTCCCTACAATGAGCAGTTCTTC.

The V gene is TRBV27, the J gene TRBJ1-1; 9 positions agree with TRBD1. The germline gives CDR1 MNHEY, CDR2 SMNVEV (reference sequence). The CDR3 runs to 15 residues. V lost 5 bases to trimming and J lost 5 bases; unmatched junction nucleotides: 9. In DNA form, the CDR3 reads TGTGCCAGCAGTCCGTACAGGGGGCGACAAACTGAAGCTTTCTTT. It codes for CASSPYRGRQTEAFF.

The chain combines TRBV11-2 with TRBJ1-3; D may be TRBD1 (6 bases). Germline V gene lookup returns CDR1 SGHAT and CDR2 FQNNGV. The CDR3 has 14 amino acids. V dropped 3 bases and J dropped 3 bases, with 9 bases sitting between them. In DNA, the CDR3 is TGTGCCAGCAGCTTCATGGACAGTGGAAACACCATATATTTT. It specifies CASSFMDSGNTIYF.

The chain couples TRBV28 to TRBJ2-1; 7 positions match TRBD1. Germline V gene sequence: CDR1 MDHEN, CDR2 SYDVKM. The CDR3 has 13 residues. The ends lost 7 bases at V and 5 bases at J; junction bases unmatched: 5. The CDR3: CASNKQGNNEQFF. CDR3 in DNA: TGTGCCAGCAACAAACAGGGGAACAATGAGCAGTTCTTC.

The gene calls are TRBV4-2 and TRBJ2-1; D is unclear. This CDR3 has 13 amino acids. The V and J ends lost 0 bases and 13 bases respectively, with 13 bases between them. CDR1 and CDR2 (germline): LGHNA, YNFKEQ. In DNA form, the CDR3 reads TGTGCCAGCAGCCAAGATACGAGAACTTCACAGTTCTTC. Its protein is CASSQDTRTSQFF.

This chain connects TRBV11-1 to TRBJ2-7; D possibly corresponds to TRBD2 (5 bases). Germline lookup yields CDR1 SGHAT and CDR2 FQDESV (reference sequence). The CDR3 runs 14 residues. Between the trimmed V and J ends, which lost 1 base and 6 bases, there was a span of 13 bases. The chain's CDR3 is CASSLVEARGEQYF. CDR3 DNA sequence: TGTGCCAGCAGCTTAGTTGAGGCCCGGGGCGAGCAGTACTTC.

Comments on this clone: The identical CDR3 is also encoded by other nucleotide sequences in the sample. The CDR3 nucleotides are TGTGCCAGCAGTTTGAGCGGGGGCAATCAGCCCCAGCATTTT. Amino acids: CASSLSGGNQPQHF. The chain carries TRBV6-5 and TRBJ1-5, with unresolved D. With 4 bases removed from V and 2 bases from J, the gap between germline ends came to 9 bases. CDR1 is MNHEY, CDR2 SVGAGI, per germline. The CDR3 has 14 residues.

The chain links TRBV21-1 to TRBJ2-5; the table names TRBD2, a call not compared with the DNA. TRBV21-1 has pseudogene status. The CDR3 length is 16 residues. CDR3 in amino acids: CASSKETRRPQETQYF. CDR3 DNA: TGTGCCAGCAGCAAAGAGACCAGGAGGCCCCAAGAGACCCAGTACTTC.

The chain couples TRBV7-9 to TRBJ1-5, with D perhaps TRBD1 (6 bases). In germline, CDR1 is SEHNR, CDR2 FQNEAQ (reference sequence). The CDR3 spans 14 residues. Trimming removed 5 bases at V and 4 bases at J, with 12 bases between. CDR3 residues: CASSKGGPNQPQHF. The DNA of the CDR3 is TGTGCCAGCAGCAAGGGGGGGCCTAATCAGCCCCAGCATTTT.

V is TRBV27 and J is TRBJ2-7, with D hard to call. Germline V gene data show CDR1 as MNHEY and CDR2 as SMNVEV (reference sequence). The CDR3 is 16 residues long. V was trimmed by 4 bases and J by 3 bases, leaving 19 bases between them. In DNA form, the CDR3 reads TGTGCCAGCAGTTCCCGCCTAGGATTACTCGGCTACGAGCAGTACTTC. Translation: CASSSRLGLLGYEQYF.

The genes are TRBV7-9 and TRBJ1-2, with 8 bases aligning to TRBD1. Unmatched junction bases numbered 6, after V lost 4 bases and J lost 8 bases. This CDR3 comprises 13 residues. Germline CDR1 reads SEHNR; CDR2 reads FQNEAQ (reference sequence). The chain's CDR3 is CASSSSGGLGYTF. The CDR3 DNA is TGTGCCAGCAGCTCCTCAGGGGGCTTGGGCTACACCTTC.

The CDR3 here is CASSQLAGVPQTQYF. In nucleotides, the CDR3 is TGCGCCAGCAGCCAACTAGCGGGGGTCCCACAGACCCAGTACTTC. The J gene is TRBJ2-5, the V gene TRBV4-1; 10 nucleotides agree with TRBD2. The trim removed 2 bases at V and 6 bases at J, leaving 6 bases unmatched. Germline V lookup: CDR1 MGHRA, CDR2 YSYEKL. The CDR3 runs to 15 residues.